The 14 T cell receptor beta chains listed next were all sequenced from one sample in a study of blood T cell repertoires in COVID-19. Assay: immunoSEQ multiplex PCR; the TCRdb copy retains only in-frame clones and omits some. Of about 90,000 clones in the sample, 70% to 90% were seen once. The specimen was peripheral blood. Receptors originate from a man older than 75 with active or convalescent COVID-19.

This clone appeared a single time. The chain joins TRBV6-6 to TRBJ1-5, with TRBD1 matching 7 bases. The V gene end was trimmed by 5 bases and the J gene end by 3 bases; junction bases not matched to a gene: 7. Germline V gives CDR1 MNHNY, CDR2 SVGAGI (reference sequence). The CDR3 has 15 amino acids. CDR3 DNA: TGTGCCAGCAGTCCCGGGGGACAGCTCAATCAGCCCCAGCATTTT. This sequence encodes CASSPGGQLNQPQHF.

The rearrangement joins TRBV6-5 to TRBJ1-1; a possible D gene is TRBD1 (6 bases). The CDR3 has 13 amino acids. V was trimmed by 7 bases and J by 7 bases, leaving 16 bases between them. Germline V CDR1 and CDR2: MNHEY, SVGAGI. The CDR3 sequence is CASIPGHGFEAFF. CDR3 coding DNA: TGTGCCAGCATTCCGGGACACGGTTTTGAAGCTTTCTTT.

The chain combines TRBV6-5 with TRBJ2-1; TRBD2 might be the D (6 bases). Germline-derived CDR1 and CDR2 are MNHEY and SVGAGI. V was clipped by 2 bases and J by 7 bases, with 15 bases between them. The CDR3 is made up of 15 amino acids. The CDR3, as DNA: TGTGCCAGCAGTTACGGAGGGACTGTGAGAAATGAGCAGTTCTTC. This sequence encodes CASSYGGTVRNEQFF.

V usage is TRBV2 and J usage is TRBJ2-5, with TRBD2 identical over 8 bases. Germline lookup yields CDR1 SNHLY and CDR2 FYNNEI. Unmatched junction bases numbered 9, after V lost 4 bases and J lost 5 bases. This CDR3 has 15 residues. The DNA for the CDR3 is TGTGCCAGCAGTGCACTGACCGGCGGGGGGGAGACCCAGTACTTC. Translation gives CASSALTGGGETQYF.

This rearrangement joins TRBV7-2 to TRBJ2-1, with TRBD2 matching over 11 bases. The CDR3 runs 13 residues. The germline gives CDR1 SGHTA, CDR2 FQGNSA. The V segment lost 1 base and the J segment 13 bases; nucleotides outside the gene matches: 3. The CDR3 protein is CASSLVSGRAQFF. DNA of the CDR3: TGTGCCAGCAGCTTAGTTAGCGGGAGGGCTCAGTTCTTC.

The chain is built from TRBV7-8 and TRBJ2-1, with 10 bases that match TRBD2. Trimming at V came to 6 bases and at J to 5 bases, leaving 10 bases not matched to a gene. The CDR3 extends over 16 amino acids. CDR1 is SGHVS, CDR2 FQNEAQ, per germline. The DNA for the CDR3 is TGTGCCAGCAGGTCAAGAGCGGGAGGGCCCAACAATGAGCAGTTCTTC. It encodes CASRSRAGGPNNEQFF.

The V gene is TRBV6-2 or TRBV6-3, the J gene TRBJ2-7, with 7 bases aligning to TRBD1. CDR3 length equals 17 residues. Per germline, CDR1 MNHEY and CDR2 SVGEGT. The trim removed 2 bases at V and 5 bases at J, leaving 15 bases unmatched. For the CDR3, the DNA is TGTGCCAGCAGTTACCCGAAGCCGACAGGGCGGCTACACGAGCAGTACTTC. It translates to CASSYPKPTGRLHEQYF.

This clone was observed a few times. The chain carries TRBV7-2 and TRBJ2-5; 11 bases line up with TRBD2. Germline CDR1 is SGHTA and CDR2 is FQGNSA. Germline trimming cut 4 bases from V and 2 bases from J; bases unmatched to any gene: 6. The CDR3 consists of 16 residues. The DNA of the CDR3 is TGTGCCAGCAGCTACCAGGGACTAGCGGCTCAAGAGACCCAGTACTTC. Protein product: CASSYQGLAAQETQYF.

This clone has only a few counts. This chain connects TRBV6-5 to TRBJ2-5; D is uncertain. The CDR3 runs 12 residues. Trimming pared 4 bases from V and 5 bases from J, leaving 8 bases between. CDR1 MNHEY and CDR2 SVGAGI come from the germline V gene. CDR3 DNA sequence: TGTGCCAGCAGTTCTTACTCTGAGACCCAGTACTTC. Amino acid sequence: CASSSYSETQYF.

The chain recombines TRBV19 with TRBJ2-2; TRBD2 matches 9 bases. J lost 7 bases, V lost 8 bases, and 11 bases had no gene match. The CDR3 is 15 residues long. CDR1 and CDR2 from the germline V gene are LNHDA and SQIVND (reference sequence). CDR3 region: CASGGTSKSGGELFF. For the CDR3, the DNA is TGTGCCAGTGGGGGGACTAGCAAATCAGGCGGGGAGCTGTTTTTT.

This sequence joins TRBV6-5 and TRBJ2-7; perhaps TRBD1 as D (5 bases). The CDR3 has 14 residues. The germline gives CDR1 MNHEY, CDR2 SVGAGI. The V and J ends lost 2 bases and 9 bases respectively, with 17 bases between them. CDR3 sequence reads: CASSYRTDSLGQYF. The CDR3 DNA sequence: TGTGCCAGCAGTTACCGAACTGACAGCCTCGGGCAGTACTTC.

J is TRBJ1-5 and V is TRBV5-6, with 8 bases aligning to TRBD1. The CDR3 sequence is 14 residues long. Trimming removed 5 bases from V and 9 bases from J; junction bases left unmatched: 10. The V gene's germline CDR1 is SGHDT and CDR2 YYEEEE. CDR3 amino acids: CASSQGQGPRPQHF. The CDR3 DNA reads as TGTGCCAGCAGTCAAGGACAGGGCCCCAGGCCCCAGCATTTT. The full variable domain, rest sourced from reference TRBV5-6 and TRBJ1-5, is DAGVTQSPTHLIKTRGQQVTLRCSPKSGHDTVSWYQQALGQGPQFIFQYYEEEERQRGNFPDRFSGHQFPNYSSELNVNALLLGDSALYLCASSQGQGPRPQHFGDGTRLSIL.

V is TRBV28 and J is TRBJ2-4; the D is unclear. The CDR3 is made up of 16 amino acids. CDR1 is MDHEN and CDR2 is SYDVKM in the germline V gene. Trimming stripped 5 bases from V and 0 bases from J, with 14 bases between. CDR3 protein: CASSVVRIGAKNIQYF. CDR3 sequence (DNA): TGTGCCAGCAGTGTCGTGAGAATCGGAGCCAAAAACATTCAGTACTTC.

This chain uses TRBV29-1 with TRBJ1-1; a possible D gene is TRBD1 (5 bases). The V end was cut by 7 bases, the J end by 0 bases, with 12 bases between. The CDR3 loop spans 13 amino acids. Germline values: CDR1 SQVTM, CDR2 ANQGSEA. The CDR3 reads CSGETVMNTEAFF. CDR3 sequence (DNA): TGCAGCGGCGAGACAGTGATGAACACTGAAGCTTTCTTT.